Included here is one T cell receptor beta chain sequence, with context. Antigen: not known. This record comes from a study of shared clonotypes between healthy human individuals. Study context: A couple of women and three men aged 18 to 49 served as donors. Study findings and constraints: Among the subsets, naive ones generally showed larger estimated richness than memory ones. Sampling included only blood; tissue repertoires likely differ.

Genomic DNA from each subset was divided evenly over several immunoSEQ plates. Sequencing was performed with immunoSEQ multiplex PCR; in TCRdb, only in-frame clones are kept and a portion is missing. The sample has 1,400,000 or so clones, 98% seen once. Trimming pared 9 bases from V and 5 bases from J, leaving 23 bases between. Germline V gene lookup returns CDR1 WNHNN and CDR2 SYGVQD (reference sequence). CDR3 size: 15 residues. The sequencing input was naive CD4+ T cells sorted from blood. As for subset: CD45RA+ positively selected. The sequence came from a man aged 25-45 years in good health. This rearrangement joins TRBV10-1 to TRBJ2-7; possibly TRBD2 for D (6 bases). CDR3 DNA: TGCGCCAGTCAAGGAGGGCCGAAAAGAGCCCACGAGCAGTACTTC. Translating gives CASQGGPKRAHEQYF.